The 15 T cell receptor beta chains in this list originate from one sample, sequenced in a study of T cells in Graves' hyperthyroidism and ophthalmopathy. Amplified TCR beta CDR3 regions derived from RNA transcripts. Primed by the HTBI set, a first-round RT-PCR was run on the TCR CDR3. TCRdb fed the multiplex PCR reads into MiXCR, producing one record per CDR3 protein. The data show about 480,000 distinct CDR3 sequences, with around an eighth seen just once and under 20% held by the top ten. The sample comprised blood. The receptors were gathered from a woman between 18 and 30 years old with Graves' hyperthyroidism.

This clonotype was counted at least ten times. CDR3 nucleotide sequence: TGTGCCAGCAGCTTAGAGACAGGGCCACATGAGCAGTTCTTC. This codes for CASSLETGPHEQFF. This chain links TRBV11-1 with TRBJ2-1, with 7 bases fitting TRBD1. V lost 1 base, J lost 8 bases, and 5 bases stayed unmatched. The CDR3 extends over 14 amino acids. Germline V gene sequence: CDR1 SGHAT, CDR2 FQDESV (reference sequence).

This clonotype was picked up one time. A read error may be the cause here, since a much bigger clone is one base away. J is TRBJ1-1 and V is TRBV18; D might be TRBD1 (6 bases). Germline values: CDR1 KGHSH, CDR2 LQKENI. The CDR3 totals 15 residues. As DNA, the CDR3 is TGTGCCAGCTCACCACGGGGTACAGGGTACTCTGAAGCTCTCTTT. Amino acid sequence: CASSPRGTGYSEALF.

In the case of this clonotype: One base away lies a much larger clone, so this may be a sequencing read error. The V gene is TRBV6-2 or TRBV6-3, the J gene TRBJ2-2; 7 positions match TRBD2. CDR3 size: 17 residues. Germline CDR1 MNHEY, CDR2 SVGEGT. As DNA, the CDR3 is TGTGCCAGCAGCCCGCGGGGAGGGCCCCGGAACACCGGGGAGCTGTCTTTT. Amino acid sequence: CASSPRGGPRNTGELSF.

At least ten counts were recorded for this clonotype. This chain joins TRBV5-1 and TRBJ2-7; 7 positions match TRBD2. Germline V gene sequence: CDR1 SGHRS, CDR2 YFSETQ. This CDR3 region has 15 residues. Here the CDR3 reads CDPNWGRGRPYEQYV. Written as DNA, the CDR3 is TGCGACCCTAACTGGGGGAGGGGACGGCCCTACGAGCAGTACGTC.

This clonotype appeared a few times. The chain's CDR3 is CASRLIAGTLYNEQFF. The CDR3 DNA reads as TGTGCCAGCAGGCTAATAGCGGGCACTCTATACAATGAGCAGTTCTTC. J is TRBJ2-1 and V is TRBV6-2 or TRBV6-3; TRBD2 matches at 7 bases. Germline CDR1 and CDR2: MNHEY and SVGEGT. CDR3 length: 16 residues. V lost 6 bases and J lost 4; bases outside the gene matches: 12.

This clonotype has just a few counts. V usage is TRBV18 and J usage is TRBJ1-4, with D possibly matching TRBD1 (5 bases). V shed 1 base and J shed 0 bases, with 12 bases lying between them. The CDR3 contains 17 residues. The germline V gene encodes CDR1 KGHSH and CDR2 LQKENI. The CDR3 coding sequence is TGTGCCAGCTCACCACGCCTTGGGGCTGCAACTAATGAAAAACTGTTTTTT. It translates to CASSPRLGAATNEKLFF.

Only a few counts were recorded for this clonotype. One end of the junction varies from germline; a read error may be responsible. This chain uses TRBV19 with TRBJ1-4, with 7 positions matching TRBD1. CDR1 and CDR2 from the germline V gene are LNHDA and SQIVND (reference sequence). The CDR3 is 14 amino acids. CDR3 in amino acids: CASRLQGTDEKLLF. The CDR3 DNA reads TGTGCCAGTAGGCTACAGGGGACCGATGAAAAACTGCTTTTT. Filled out from reference TRBV19 and TRBJ1-4, the complete variable domain reads DGGITQSPKYLFRKEGQNVTLSCEQNLNHDAMYWYRQDPGQGLRLIYYSQIVNDFQKGDIAEGYSVSREKKESFPLTVTSAQKNPTAFYLCASRLQGTDEKLLFGSGTQLSVL.

As regards this clonotype: A much larger clonotype is one base distant, so this may be a read error. This chain connects TRBV29-1 to TRBJ2-1; D might be TRBD1 (6 bases). Germline V lookup: CDR1 SQVTM, CDR2 ANQGSEA. The CDR3 has 16 amino acids. CDR3 region: CSAEGGVEKALNEQFF. For the CDR3, the DNA is TGCAGCGCTGAAGGGGGTGTGGAAAAGGCCCTCAATGAGCAGTTCTTC.

In its sample, this clonotype was seen many times. The chain combines TRBV3-1 with TRBJ2-2, with D possibly called TRBD1 or TRBD2 (5 bases each). The CDR3 has 15 residues. CDR1 and CDR2 (germline): LGHDT, YNNKEL (reference sequence). Trimming left V 0 bases short and J 6 bases short, with 11 bases between. CDR3 region: CASSQDYRGSGELFF. As DNA, the CDR3 is TGTGCCAGCAGCCAAGATTATCGGGGCTCCGGGGAGCTGTTTTTT.

In its sample, this clonotype was seen many times. The chain has TRBV18 and TRBJ1-4; 7 bases match TRBD1. V lost 5 bases, J lost 6 bases, and 6 bases stayed unmatched. CDR1 and CDR2 from the germline V gene are KGHSH and LQKENI. The CDR3 totals 14 residues. Written as DNA, the CDR3 is TGTGCCAGCTCATACGACAGGGAAGATGAAAAACTGTTTTTT. Residues: CASSYDREDEKLFF.

The chain combines TRBV6-5 with TRBJ1-1; D call uncertain. This CDR3 has 13 residues. V was pared by 7 bases and J by 1 base, with 10 bases between. CDR1 is MNHEY, CDR2 SVGAGI, per germline. The CDR3 DNA sequence: TGTGCCAGCAAGTACTCCAGGAACACTGAAGCTTTCTTT. Encoded protein: CASKYSRNTEAFF.

This clonotype has ten or more counts. V is TRBV2 and J is TRBJ2-3, with TRBD2 identical over 7 bases. V lost 2 bases to trimming and J lost 3 bases; unmatched junction nucleotides: 8. This CDR3 comprises 16 residues. The germline CDR1 and CDR2 sequences are SNHLY and FYNNEI. The CDR3 sequence is CASSELGGTETDTQYF. CDR3 nucleotide sequence: TGTGCCAGCAGTGAACTCGGGGGGACGGAGACAGATACGCAGTATTTT.

There are many counts of this clonotype. V and J are TRBV3-1 and TRBJ1-5; D not resolved. Germline values: CDR1 LGHDT, CDR2 YNNKEL (reference sequence). The V and J ends lost 0 bases and 7 bases respectively, with 13 bases between them. The CDR3 length is 15 residues. Written as DNA, the CDR3 is TGTGCCAGCAGCCAAGATCCCAATAGTGAGCAGCCCCAGCATTTT. Protein: CASSQDPNSEQPQHF.

This clonotype was recorded at least ten times. V and J are TRBV11-1 and TRBJ1-6, with unresolved D. This CDR3 is 14 amino acids long. Germline V lookup: CDR1 SGHAT, CDR2 FQDESV (reference sequence). V lost 10 bases to trimming and J lost 7 bases, with 17 bases between them. Here the CDR3 reads CATSSRGNNSPLHF. The CDR3 DNA follows: TGTGCCACCTCTTCCCGGGGTAACAATTCACCCCTCCACTTT.

Regarding this clonotype: One base away lies a much larger clone, so this may be a sequencing read error. The rearrangement joins TRBV29-1 to TRBJ2-3; D possibly uses TRBD1 or TRBD2 (5 bases each). Germline values: CDR1 SQVTM, CDR2 ANQGSEA. The CDR3 is 15 residues long. The germline V and J ends were trimmed by 2 bases and 6 bases, with 18 bases remaining between them. The CDR3 reads CSVESIGLGPDTQYF. CDR3 DNA: TGCAGCGTTGAATCAATCGGACTGGGACCTGATACGCAGTATTTT.